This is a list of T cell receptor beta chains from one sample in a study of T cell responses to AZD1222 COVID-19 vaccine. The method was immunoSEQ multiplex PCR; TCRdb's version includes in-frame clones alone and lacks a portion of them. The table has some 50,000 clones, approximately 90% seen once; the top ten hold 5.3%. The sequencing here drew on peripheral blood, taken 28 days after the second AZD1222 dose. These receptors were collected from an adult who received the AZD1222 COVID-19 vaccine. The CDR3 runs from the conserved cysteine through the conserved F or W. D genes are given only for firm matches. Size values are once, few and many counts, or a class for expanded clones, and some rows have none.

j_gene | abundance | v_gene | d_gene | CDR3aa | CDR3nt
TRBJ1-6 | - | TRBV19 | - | CASSTQPFPRQNSPLHF | TGTGCCAGTAGTACCCAACCGTTCCCGAGACAGAATTCACCCCTCCACTTT
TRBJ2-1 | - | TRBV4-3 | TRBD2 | CASSQDFGGSQFYEQFF | TGCGCCAGCAGCCAAGATTTTGGCGGGAGTCAGTTCTATGAGCAGTTCTTC
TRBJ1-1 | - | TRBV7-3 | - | CASSPSGVEAFF | TGTGCCAGCAGCCCTTCAGGGGTTGAAGCTTTCTTT
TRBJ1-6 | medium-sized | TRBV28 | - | CASSPLGQFSMNSPLHF | TGTGCCAGCAGTCCCCTAGGACAGTTCTCGATGAATTCACCCCTCCACTTT
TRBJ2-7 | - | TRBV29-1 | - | CSVAKGDIYEQYF | TGCAGCGTTGCAAAAGGGGACATCTACGAGCAGTACTTC
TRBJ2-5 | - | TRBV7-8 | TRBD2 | CASSLERGGRETQYF | TGTGCCAGCAGCTTAGAGCGGGGGGGCCGGGAGACCCAGTACTTC
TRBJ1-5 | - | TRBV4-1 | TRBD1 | CASSRQQGTGNQPQHF | TGCGCCAGCAGCCGGCAACAGGGGACTGGCAATCAGCCCCAGCATTTT
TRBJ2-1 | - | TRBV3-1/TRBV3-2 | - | CASGSHSRDEQFF | TGTGCCAGCGGTTCTCATTCCCGCGATGAGCAGTTCTTC
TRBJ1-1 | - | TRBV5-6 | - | CASSFPTENTEAFF | TGTGCCAGCAGCTTCCCGACCGAGAACACTGAAGCTTTCTTT
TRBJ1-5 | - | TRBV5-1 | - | CASSLFGGSNQPQHF | TGCGCCAGCAGCTTGTTTGGGGGGAGCAATCAGCCCCAGCATTTT
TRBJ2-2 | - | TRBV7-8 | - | CASSSTRNTGELFF | TGTGCCAGCAGCTCCACCCGGAACACCGGGGAGCTGTTTTTT
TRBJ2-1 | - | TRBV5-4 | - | CASSLGERTDNEQFF | TGTGCCAGCAGCTTGGGGGAGAGAACAGACAATGAGCAGTTCTTC
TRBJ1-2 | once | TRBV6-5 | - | CASRRGIFNYGYTF | TGTGCCAGCAGAAGGGGCATTTTTAACTATGGCTACACCTTC
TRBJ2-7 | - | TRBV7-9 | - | CASSVRVDEQYF | TGTGCCAGCAGTGTTCGGGTCGACGAGCAGTACTTC
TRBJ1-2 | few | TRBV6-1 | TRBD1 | CASSEGVGTAPGYTF | TGTGCCAGCAGTGAAGGGGTTGGGACAGCGCCGGGCTACACCTTC
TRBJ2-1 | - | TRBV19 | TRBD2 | CASSIPSGTNEQFF | TGTGCCAGTAGTATTCCTAGCGGGACGAATGAGCAGTTCTTC
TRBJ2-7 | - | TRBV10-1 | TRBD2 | CASSETGGSSYEQYF | TGCGCCAGCAGTGAGACGGGGGGAAGCTCCTACGAGCAGTACTTC
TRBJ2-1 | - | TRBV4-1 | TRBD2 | CASSPQIAGGSYNEQFF | TGCGCCAGCAGCCCCCAAATAGCGGGGGGGTCCTACAATGAGCAGTTCTTC
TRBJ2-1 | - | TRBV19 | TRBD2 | CASSQTPGGLAGVAYNEQFF | TGTGCCAGTAGTCAAACTCCAGGGGGACTAGCGGGAGTAGCTTACAATGAGCAGTTCTTC
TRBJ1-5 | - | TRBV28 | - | CASSYGRPFDQPQHF | TGTGCCAGCAGTTACGGGAGGCCGTTTGATCAGCCCCAGCATTTT
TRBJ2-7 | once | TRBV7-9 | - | CAHREINEQYF | TGTGCCCACAGGGAAATCAACGAGCAGTACTTC
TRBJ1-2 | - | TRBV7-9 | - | CASSLGGAPYGYTF | TGTGCCAGCAGCTTAGGGGGGGCCCCCTATGGCTACACCTTC
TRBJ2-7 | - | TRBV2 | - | CASSPQDYEQYF | TGTGCCAGCAGTCCACAGGACTACGAGCAGTACTTC
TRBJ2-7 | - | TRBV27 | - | CASSPIISLVVRWGEQYF | TGTGCCAGCAGTCCAATAATCTCCCTAGTCGTTCGATGGGGCGAGCAGTACTTC
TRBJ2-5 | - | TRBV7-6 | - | CASSLSETQYF | TGTGCCAGCAGCTTATCAGAGACCCAGTACTTC
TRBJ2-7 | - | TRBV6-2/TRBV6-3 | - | CASSQISGEPDHYEQYF | TGTGCCAGCAGTCAAATAAGTGGGGAACCCGACCATTACGAGCAGTACTTC
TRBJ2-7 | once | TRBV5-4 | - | CASSLWGYEQYF | TGTGCCAGCAGCTTGTGGGGGTACGAGCAGTACTTC
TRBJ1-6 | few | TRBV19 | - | CANSIRQVAINSPLHF | TGTGCCAACTCGATTAGACAGGTGGCAATTAATTCACCCCTCCACTTT
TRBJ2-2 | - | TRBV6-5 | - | CASSYDSYTGELFF | TGTGCCAGCAGTTACGATTCCTACACCGGGGAGCTGTTTTTT
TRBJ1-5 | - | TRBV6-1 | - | CASSEDRDNQPQHF | TGTGCCAGCAGTGAAGACAGGGACAATCAGCCCCAGCATTTT
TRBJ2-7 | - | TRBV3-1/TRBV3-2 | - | CASSARGDEQYF | TGTGCCAGCAGCGCGAGGGGCGACGAGCAGTACTTC
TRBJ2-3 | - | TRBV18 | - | CASSAMRAGRTDTQYF | TGTGCCAGCTCCGCCATGCGAGCAGGGAGGACAGATACGCAGTATTTT
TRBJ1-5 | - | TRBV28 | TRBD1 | CASSWNRGRGNQPQHF | TGTGCCAGCAGTTGGAACAGGGGGAGGGGCAATCAGCCCCAGCATTTT
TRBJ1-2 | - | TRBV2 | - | CASSGGVYGYTF | TGTGCCAGCAGTGGGGGGGTCTATGGCTACACCTTC
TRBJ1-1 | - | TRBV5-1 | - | CASSSTGPEGAFF | TGCGCCAGCAGCTCCACAGGGCCCGAGGGAGCTTTCTTT
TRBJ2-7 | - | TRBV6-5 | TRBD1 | CASSYSRRQGRYEQYF | TGTGCCAGCAGTTACTCCCGGAGACAGGGCCGCTACGAGCAGTACTTC
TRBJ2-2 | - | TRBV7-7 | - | CASSLVPYSLNTGELFF | TGTGCCAGCAGCTTAGTACCGTACAGCTTGAACACCGGGGAGCTGTTTTTT
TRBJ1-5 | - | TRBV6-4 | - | CASSESANQPQHF | TGTGCCAGCAGTGAGTCAGCAAATCAGCCCCAGCATTTT
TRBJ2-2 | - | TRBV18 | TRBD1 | CASSPLRDRYTGELFF | TGTGCCAGCTCACCACTCCGGGACAGGTACACCGGGGAGCTGTTTTTT
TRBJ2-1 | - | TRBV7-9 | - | CASSSWGPNEQFF | TGTGCCAGCAGCTCCTGGGGGCCCAATGAGCAGTTCTTC
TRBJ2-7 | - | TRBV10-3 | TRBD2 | CAISDQVSSGTYEQYF | TGTGCCATCAGCGACCAGGTCAGTAGCGGGACCTACGAGCAGTACTTC
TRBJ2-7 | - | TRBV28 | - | CASSPGRAPQYEQYF | TGTGCCAGCAGCCCCGGCAGGGCACCTCAATACGAGCAGTACTTC
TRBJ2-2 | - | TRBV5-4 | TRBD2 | CASSLGLADSTGELFF | TGTGCCAGCAGCTTGGGACTAGCGGATTCCACCGGGGAGCTGTTTTTT
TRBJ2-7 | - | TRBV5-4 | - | CASSLLTPQGKGKYEQYF | TGTGCCAGCAGCTTGCTTACCCCGCAGGGCAAGGGGAAATACGAGCAGTACTTC
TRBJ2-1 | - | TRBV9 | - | CASSVEAYNEQFF | TGTGCCAGCAGCGTAGAAGCGTACAATGAGCAGTTCTTC
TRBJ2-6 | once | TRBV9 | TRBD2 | CASSELAPLGANVLTF | TGTGCCAGCAGCGAACTAGCGCCGCTAGGCGCCAACGTCCTGACTTTC